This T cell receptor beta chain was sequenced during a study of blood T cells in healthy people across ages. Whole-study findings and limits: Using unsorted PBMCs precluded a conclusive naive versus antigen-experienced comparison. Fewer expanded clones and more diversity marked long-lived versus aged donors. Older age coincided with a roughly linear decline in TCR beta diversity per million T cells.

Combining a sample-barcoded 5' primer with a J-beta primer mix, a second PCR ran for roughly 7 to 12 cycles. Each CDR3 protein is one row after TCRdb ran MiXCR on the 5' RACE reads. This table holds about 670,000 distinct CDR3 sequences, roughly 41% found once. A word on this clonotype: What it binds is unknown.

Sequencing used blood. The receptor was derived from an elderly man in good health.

CDR3 amino acids: CASSLGSSPPLHF. The CDR3 DNA sequence: TGTGCCAGCAGCTTAGGGAGCTCACCACCCCTCCACTTT. The chain joins TRBV7-2 to TRBJ1-6; D is undetermined. Germline V gene sequence: CDR1 SGHTA, CDR2 FQGNSA. V was cut by 1 base and J by 11 bases, with 9 bases left in between. The CDR3 spans 13 residues.